These T cell receptor beta chains were read from a single sample in a study of identical twins. TCRdb ran MiXCR on the 5' RACE reads and lists one entry per CDR3 protein. The profile shows 690,000 or so distinct CDR3 sequences, 5.5% to 6.5% of them singletons. The specimen sequenced was naive T cells sorted from blood. The receptors were gathered from a man younger than 35 in good health. The CDR3 runs from the conserved cysteine through the conserved F or W. A D gene is named only where the DNA matches it firmly. Part of the rows lack a size; the others show once, few, many or a class for expanded clones.

d_gene	j_gene	abundance	v_gene	CDR3aa	CDR3nt
NA	TRBJ1-5	NA	TRBV6-2/TRBV6-3	CASSYPVRLANQPQHF	TGTGCCAGCAGTTACCCCGTTCGGCTGGCTAATCAGCCCCAGCATTTT
NA	TRBJ1-2	few	TRBV20-1	CSDKEGHGYTF	TGCAGTGATAAGGAGGGACATGGCTACACCTTC
TRBD2	TRBJ2-1	many	TRBV27	CASSLLTSGGNNEQFF	TGTGCCAGCAGTTTGTTGACTAGCGGGGGGAACAATGAGCAGTTCTTC
NA	TRBJ2-3	many	TRBV25-1	CASSELTDTQYF	TGTGCCAGCAGTGAACTGACAGATACGCAGTATTTT
NA	TRBJ2-1	many	TRBV4-1	CASSPQRGLADYNEQFF	TGCGCCAGCAGCCCTCAGAGGGGGCTAGCGGATTACAATGAGCAGTTCTTC
NA	TRBJ2-1	NA	TRBV16	CASSQSLVVEQFF	TGTGCCAGCAGCCAATCTTTAGTGGTTGAGCAGTTCTTC
TRBD1	TRBJ1-6	many	TRBV10-3	CAISAVTGNSPLHF	TGTGCCATCAGTGCCGTGACAGGGAATTCACCCCTCCACTTT
TRBD1	TRBJ2-2	many	TRBV12-3/TRBV12-4	CASSPQQGTELFF	TGTGCCAGCAGTCCTCAACAGGGGACGGAGCTGTTTTTT
NA	TRBJ2-2	NA	TRBV18	CASSPAGLSNTGELFF	TGTGCCAGCTCACCAGCGGGACTTTCTAACACCGGGGAGCTGTTTTTT
NA	TRBJ2-7	many	TRBV12-3/TRBV12-4	CASSSLGDDEQYF	TGTGCCAGCAGTTCTCTAGGGGACGACGAGCAGTACTTC
TRBD2	TRBJ2-3	NA	TRBV29-1	CSVAGLAGGGTQYF	TGCAGCGTTGCGGGACTAGCGGGAGGAGGGACGCAGTATTTT
NA	TRBJ1-5	many	TRBV20-1	CSARDQAGSIVQHF	TGCAGTGCTAGAGATCAAGCGGGGTCTATAGTCCAGCATTTT
NA	TRBJ1-6	many	TRBV7-9	CASSLRNSPLHF	TGTGCCAGCAGCTTACGGAATTCACCCCTCCACTTT
TRBD1	TRBJ2-7	few	TRBV6-1	CASRTDRVSTNEQYF	TGTGCCAGCAGGACAGACAGGGTCTCAACTAACGAGCAGTACTTC
NA	TRBJ1-6	few	TRBV21-1	CASSKEDCSYNSPLHF	TGTGCCAGCAGCAAAGAAGACTGCTCCTATAATTCACCCCTCCACTTT
NA	TRBJ2-1	NA	TRBV30	CACRFPFSVNEQFF	TGTGCCTGCCGTTTTCCCTTTTCTGTCAATGAGCAGTTCTTC
NA	TRBJ2-1	many	TRBV4-1	CASTPHWGRVEQFF	TGCGCCAGCACCCCTCATTGGGGGCGCGTTGAGCAGTTCTTC
NA	TRBJ1-5	NA	TRBV20-1	CSASSRDQEPQHF	TGCAGTGCTAGCTCCCGGGACCAGGAGCCCCAGCATTTT
TRBD1	TRBJ2-7	NA	TRBV27	CASSLSTGAYEQYF	TGTGCCAGCAGTTTATCGACAGGGGCCTACGAGCAGTACTTC
TRBD2	TRBJ2-1	NA	TRBV5-1	CASSWGLAGVDEQFF	TGCGCCAGCAGCTGGGGACTAGCGGGAGTTGATGAGCAGTTCTTC
NA	TRBJ1-5	many	TRBV5-1	CASSSDSLNQPQHF	TGCGCCAGCAGCTCGGACAGCCTCAATCAGCCCCAGCATTTT
NA	TRBJ1-1	few	TRBV7-9	CASSFGKSDTEAFF	TGTGCCAGCAGCTTTGGTAAAAGCGACACTGAAGCTTTCTTT
TRBD1	TRBJ2-5	few	TRBV20-1	CSAPEGAEETQYF	TGCAGTGCCCCTGAGGGGGCAGAAGAGACCCAGTACTTC